This T cell receptor (beta chain) was documented in a study of CD8 T cells in ankylosing spondylitis. The CDR3 loop spans 16 amino acids. Germline trimming cut 3 bases from V and 4 bases from J; bases unmatched to any gene: 8. CDR1 DFQATT and CDR2 SNEGSKA come from the germline V gene (reference sequence). Concerning this clonotype: Antigen unknown.

Findings and caveats of the study: Enrichment of disease-linked clones was reportedly significant in matched ankylosing spondylitis synovial fluid. For ankylosing spondylitis blood, a TCR beta motif of about 8 highly homologous variants appeared characteristic. Clones linked to disease, bearing a CD8+ phenotype, were relatively rare in peripheral blood.

MiXCR was run by TCRdb on the 5' RACE reads, yielding one entry per CDR3 protein. The sample lists about 540,000 distinct CDR3 sequences; 9.5% to 15% were seen once. This TCR derives from a male donor with ankylosing spondylitis. V usage is TRBV20-1 and J usage is TRBJ2-1; 11 bases map to TRBD2. Sequencing was carried out using blood, either unsorted or a sorted T cell fraction (not recorded which). The CDR3 coding sequence is TGCAGTGCTAGCCCCTATCTAGCGGGGGGATACAATGAGCAGTTCTTC. Translating gives CSASPYLAGGYNEQFF.